The T cell receptor beta chain described here comes from a study of identical twins. Donors uniformly comprised healthy Caucasians. The CDR3 extends over 15 amino acids. Germline CDR1 and CDR2: DFQATT and SNEGSKA (reference sequence). V lost 2 bases to trimming and J lost 7 bases; unmatched junction nucleotides: 7. In its sample, this clonotype was seen once. A single record per CDR3 protein comes from TCRdb applying MiXCR to the 5' RACE reads. This table holds 500,000 to 550,000 distinct CDR3 sequences, 20% to 25% found once. The same specimen was also included in a second study, on yellow fever vaccine responses in identical twins.

Sequencing was performed on CD4+ T cells sorted from blood. The chain joins TRBV20-1 to TRBJ1-6, with 8 positions matching TRBD1. The TCR comes from a woman aged 18-30 years in good health. The CDR3 sequence: CSARRAGGENSPLHF. The CDR3 DNA sequence: TGCAGTGCTAGAAGGGCAGGGGGCGAAAATTCACCCCTCCACTTT.